The 26 T cell receptor beta chains below all came from one sample that was sequenced in a study of T-cell reconstitution after alpha-beta-depleted transplantation in children. The TCRbeta library incorporated unique molecular identifiers. Each CDR3 protein is one row after TCRdb ran MiXCR on the PCR reads. Altogether approximately 650,000 distinct CDR3 sequences are present, about an eighth being singletons, with the ten largest covering about 0.77%. The sample here was PBMCs, taken before TCRalphabeta/CD19-depleted stem cell transplant. These receptors all come from a girl aged 2 to 9 with congenital amegakaryocytic thrombocytopenia, due to receive a stem cell transplant.

There are many counts of this clonotype. The CDR3 region is CASSLIGGNEQFF. The DNA for the CDR3 is TGTGCCAGCAGCTTAATTGGGGGGAATGAGCAGTTCTTC. The J gene is TRBJ2-1, the V gene TRBV7-2; possible D gene TRBD2, 6 bases. CDR1 is SGHTA and CDR2 is FQGNSA in the germline V gene. V lost 2 bases, J lost 7 bases, and 9 bases lay in between. CDR3 length: 13 amino acids.

This clonotype was recorded many times. The chain couples TRBV12-3 or TRBV12-4 to TRBJ2-7; D is unresolved. The CDR3 loop spans 14 amino acids. V was clipped by 1 base and J by 3 bases, with 10 bases between them. CDR3 sequence reads: CASSLGGGGYEQYF. The CDR3 region has the DNA TGTGCCAGCAGTTTAGGGGGTGGTGGCTACGAGCAGTACTTC.

This clonotype was counted at least ten times. J is TRBJ1-2 and V is TRBV6-1; D not resolved. V was shortened by 5 bases and J by 0 bases, with 13 bases between the two germline ends. Germline assignment: CDR1 MNHNS and CDR2 SASEGT. This CDR3 contains 15 residues. The chain's CDR3 is CASSRGVDPNYGYTF. In DNA form, the CDR3 reads TGTGCCAGCAGTCGGGGAGTTGATCCTAACTATGGCTACACCTTC.

Only a few counts were recorded for this clonotype. This chain links TRBV5-1 with TRBJ2-5, with D tentatively TRBD1 (6 bases). The CDR3 totals 15 residues. Per the germline V gene, CDR1 is SGHRS and CDR2 is YFSETQ. The V and J ends lost 3 bases and 2 bases respectively, with 14 bases between them. The CDR3 DNA sequence: TGCGCCAGCAGCTCAGGGGTTCGTCCTCAAGAGACCCAGTACTTC. This gives the protein CASSSGVRPQETQYF.

This clonotype was seen ten or more times. This chain connects TRBV7-2 to TRBJ2-7; TRBD2 aligns across 9 bases. Germline assignment: CDR1 SGHTA and CDR2 FQGNSA. The V segment lost 1 base and the J segment 3 bases; nucleotides outside the gene matches: 7. The CDR3 is 16 residues long. CDR3 DNA: TGTGCCAGCAGCTTAGTGGCTAGCGGGAAACTCTACGAGCAGTACTTC. It encodes CASSLVASGKLYEQYF.

This clonotype was seen many times. The V and J genes are TRBV10-3 and TRBJ2-1; TRBD2 aligns across 7 bases. This CDR3 comprises 14 residues. Germline lookup yields CDR1 ENHRY and CDR2 SYGVKD. Trimming removed 2 bases from V and 8 bases from J; junction bases left unmatched: 6. CDR3 amino acids: CAISELTSVDEQFF. CDR3 sequence (DNA): TGTGCCATCAGTGAGCTTACTAGCGTCGATGAGCAGTTCTTC.

The rearrangement links TRBV18 to TRBJ2-1; D not certain. V was shortened by 5 bases and J by 8 bases, with 10 bases between the two germline ends. The CDR3 has 12 residues. Germline V lookup: CDR1 KGHSH, CDR2 LQKENI. This CDR3 is CASSTSGDEQFF. As DNA, the CDR3 is TGTGCCAGCTCAACCTCAGGAGATGAGCAGTTCTTC.

This chain connects TRBV27 to TRBJ2-5; D ambiguous. The CDR3 loop spans 14 amino acids. Trimming took 4 bases from V and 8 from J, leaving 17 bases between them. Germline V gene lookup returns CDR1 MNHEY and CDR2 SMNVEV (reference sequence). In DNA form, the CDR3 reads TGTGCCAGCAGTTCGGGCCCTTCCCCTGGCACCCAGTACTTC. Residues: CASSSGPSPGTQYF.

There are a few counts of this clonotype. The chain uses TRBV20-1 and TRBJ2-1; no reliable D call. This CDR3 has 14 amino acids. V dropped 6 bases and J dropped 2 bases, with 14 bases sitting between them. From germline, CDR1 is DFQATT and CDR2 SNEGSKA (reference sequence). CDR3 sequence (DNA): TGCAGTGCAGTCCCGGGTGGGGCCTACAATGAGCAGTTCTTC. It encodes CSAVPGGAYNEQFF.

This clonotype appeared a few times. The rearrangement joins TRBV12-3 or TRBV12-4 to TRBJ2-1; D may be TRBD2 (6 bases). The CDR3 totals 14 residues. V gave up 8 bases and J gave up 3 bases, with 14 bases separating them. DNA of the CDR3: TGTGCCAGCGGCCGGGACTCCGACTACAATGAGCAGTTCTTC. It specifies CASGRDSDYNEQFF.

The sample holds a few counts of this clonotype. The V gene is TRBV7-9, the J gene TRBJ1-1; a possible D gene is TRBD1 (5 bases). The CDR3 runs to 14 residues. Germline CDR1 is SEHNR and CDR2 is FQNEAQ (reference sequence). The V end was cut by 7 bases, the J end by 0 bases, with 12 bases between. CDR3 DNA: TGTGCCAGCAACCGGGGGGTTCTGAACACTGAAGCTTTCTTT. Protein: CASNRGVLNTEAFF.

In its sample, this clonotype was seen many times. This chain links TRBV9 with TRBJ2-1; D not resolved. The CDR3 runs to 16 residues. From germline, CDR1 is SGDLS and CDR2 YYNGEE. Trimming took off 0 bases at V and 0 bases at J, with 10 bases between the two ends. CDR3 nucleotides: TGTGCCAGCAGCGTAGCTCTACTGAGCTCCTACAATGAGCAGTTCTTC. As protein: CASSVALLSSYNEQFF.

This clonotype was recorded a few times. This rearrangement joins TRBV29-1 to TRBJ1-2; tentatively, D is TRBD1 (5 bases). The V and J ends lost 7 bases and 1 base respectively, with 19 bases between them. The CDR3 is 15 residues long. Germline V gives CDR1 SQVTM, CDR2 ANQGSEA. The chain's CDR3 is CSAFDRGDHNYGYTF. CDR3 in DNA: TGCAGCGCATTTGACAGAGGGGATCATAACTATGGCTACACCTTC.

This clonotype has a handful of counts. This chain joins TRBV20-1 and TRBJ2-3, with 9 bases aligning to TRBD2. CDR1 and CDR2 from the germline V gene are DFQATT and SNEGSKA (reference sequence). With 6 bases clipped from V and 6 bases from J, the junction kept 37 bases outside the gene matches. The CDR3 has 23 residues. CDR3: CSATVPGLAMHQAGAFPPDTQYF. CDR3 DNA sequence: TGCAGTGCGACCGTACCGGGACTAGCCATGCACCAAGCGGGAGCATTTCCCCCCGATACGCAGTATTTT.

This clonotype was seen repeatedly, ten times or more. V gene TRBV5-1 combines with J gene TRBJ1-1; 8 nucleotides line up with TRBD1. Germline CDR1 is SGHRS and CDR2 is YFSETQ. CDR3 length equals 14 residues. V lost 6 bases to trimming and J lost 3 bases; unmatched junction nucleotides: 7. The CDR3 reads CASNRDRIDTEAFF. The CDR3 bases are TGCGCCAGCAATAGGGACAGGATCGACACTGAAGCTTTCTTT.

The sample holds many counts of this clonotype. The gene calls are TRBV20-1 and TRBJ2-3; D perhaps matches TRBD1 (5 bases). CDR3 length: 13 amino acids. Per germline, CDR1 DFQATT and CDR2 SNEGSKA (reference sequence). The V and J ends lost 5 bases and 4 bases respectively, with 13 bases between them. The CDR3 loop is CSALKQGPDTQYF. CDR3 sequence (DNA): TGCAGTGCTTTAAAGCAGGGCCCAGATACGCAGTATTTT.

The chain links TRBV30 to TRBJ1-2; no definite D call. This CDR3 is built from 13 residues. Trimming took off 0 bases at V and 3 bases at J, with 8 bases between the two ends. Germline lookup yields CDR1 GTSNPN and CDR2 SVGIG (reference sequence). The CDR3 DNA sequence: TGTGCCTGGAGTGTACGTTCAGACTATGGCTACACCTTC. Protein sequence: CAWSVRSDYGYTF.

The rearrangement joins TRBV5-6 to TRBJ2-5; no definite D call. This CDR3 contains 17 residues. Germline CDR1 and CDR2: SGHDT and YYEEEE. The V gene lost 0 bases and the J gene lost 5 bases, with 20 bases spanning the gap. CDR3 protein: CASSLVGEPPMRETQYF. CDR3 in DNA: TGTGCCAGCAGCTTGGTGGGTGAGCCACCGATGCGCGAGACCCAGTACTTC.

This clonotype has ten or more counts. The J gene is TRBJ2-5, the V gene TRBV5-1, with a tentative D call TRBD2 (6 bases). Germline V gene lookup returns CDR1 SGHRS and CDR2 YFSETQ. Trimming took 0 bases from V and 1 from J, leaving 10 bases between them. CDR3 length equals 15 residues. The CDR3 loop is CASSLAAGFQETQYF. The CDR3 nucleotides read TGCGCCAGCAGCTTGGCTGCGGGATTCCAAGAGACCCAGTACTTC. The whole variable domain, filled in from reference TRBV5-1 and TRBJ2-5, reads KAGVTQTPRYLIKTRGQQVTLSCSPISGHRSVSWYQQTPGQGLQFLFEYFSETQRNKGNFPGRFSGRQFSNSRSEMNVSTLELGDSALYLCASSLAAGFQETQYFGPGTRLLVL.

This clonotype was picked up many times. This chain links TRBV12-3 or TRBV12-4 with TRBJ1-4; 10 bases agree with TRBD1. CDR3 size: 14 residues. J lost 5 bases, V lost 6 bases, and 3 bases had no gene match. CDR3 in DNA: TGTGCCAGCAGCTGGACAGGGGGGAATGAAAAACTGTTTTTT. Protein: CASSWTGGNEKLFF.

This clonotype was recorded at least ten times. The chain uses TRBV6-1 and TRBJ2-7, with a weak D call TRBD2 (5 bases). The V gene lost 8 bases and the J gene lost 4 bases, with 21 bases spanning the gap. Germline V gives CDR1 MNHNS, CDR2 SASEGT. This CDR3 has 15 residues. The CDR3: CASVRETISEYEQYF. The CDR3 nucleotides are TGTGCCAGCGTCCGGGAAACGATAAGCGAATACGAGCAGTACTTC.

The chain is built from TRBV20-1 and TRBJ1-2, with D maybe TRBD1 (5 bases). This CDR3 has 14 amino acids. The ends were cut back, 1 base at V and 4 bases at J, with 13 bases in the middle. Germline CDR1 and CDR2: DFQATT and SNEGSKA (reference sequence). In DNA form, the CDR3 reads TGCAGTGCTAGAGGAAGGGCAGGGTCCTATGGCTACACCTTC. It is translated as CSARGRAGSYGYTF.

This clonotype was found a few times. V gene TRBV20-1 combines with J gene TRBJ2-1; D possibly corresponds to TRBD2 (5 bases). Germline-derived CDR1 and CDR2 are DFQATT and SNEGSKA (reference sequence). Trimming took 5 bases from V and 6 from J, leaving 14 bases between them. The CDR3 length is 13 residues. The CDR3 sequence: CSAEDLPSNEQFF. In DNA, the CDR3 is TGCAGTGCTGAGGACTTACCCTCCAATGAGCAGTTCTTC.

This clonotype was seen at least ten times. This rearrangement joins TRBV7-9 to TRBJ1-2, with a tentative D call TRBD1 (6 bases). The CDR3 sequence is 12 residues long. V lost 3 bases, J lost 13 bases, and 15 bases lay in between. Germline loops: CDR1 SEHNR, CDR2 FQNEAQ (reference sequence). The CDR3 nucleotides are TGTGCCAGCAGCTTGCAAGACAGGAGGCCCACCTTC. It is translated as CASSLQDRRPTF.

This clonotype showed up just a few times. This chain joins TRBV5-1 and TRBJ2-7; D perhaps matches TRBD2 (5 bases). From germline, CDR1 is SGHRS and CDR2 YFSETQ. Trimming took 2 bases from V and 9 from J, leaving 18 bases between them. This CDR3 has 14 amino acids. Here the CDR3 DNA reads TGCGCCAGCAGCTTATACGGACTTCAGAACGGGCAGTACTTC. This gives the protein CASSLYGLQNGQYF.

This clonotype was counted only a few times. The chain links TRBV2 to TRBJ1-2; 8 nucleotides align to TRBD1. The V segment lost 10 bases and the J segment 8 bases; nucleotides outside the gene matches: 6. The germline V gene encodes CDR1 SNHLY and CDR2 FYNNEI. This CDR3 is built from 11 residues. CDR3 DNA sequence: TGTGCCAACCCGGACAGGGACGGCTACACCTTC. The encoded protein is CANPDRDGYTF.